This TCR beta chain stems from a study of human CD8 memory T cell subsets (dated by TCRdb to about 2020). With respect to the entire study: The clonal relationships among stem-like (TSTEM), progenitor exhausted-like (TPEX) and effector memory CD8+ T cell subsets were assessed by comparing the TCRbeta repertoires of these subsets. TCRbeta repertoires were obtained from TSTEM, TPEX and effector memory subsets contributed by each of roughly 6 donors. The full study reports these points: Only TCRbeta chains were sequenced, and the repertoire comparisons were based on a handful of donors and tested using paired t-tests with Bonferroni correction. Clonotypes were shared with effector memory cells by both stem-like subsets, but only minimal overlap was found between TSTEM and TPEX repertoires, suggesting distinct antigen spectra. Based on Chao1 estimates, TSTEM subsets appeared to have greater repertoire diversity than TPEX subsets, which could potentially reflect a broader range of specificities. Similarly high normalized Shannon-Wiener diversity was shown by TSTEM and TPEX subsets, whereas comparatively lower diversity was seen in effector memory subsets.

A Human TCR Profiling Kit was used to prepare UMI-labeled 5' RACE TCRbeta libraries. Every TCRbeta library was prepared in parallel with an identical number of PCR cycles. The study's own analysis went as follows. Between about 2,700 and 20,000 functional CDR3beta clonotypes were contained in each TCRbeta library. UMI extraction and consensus assembly used MIGEC 1.2.9, requiring at least three reads per UMI. MiXCR 3.0.3 was used to extract in-frame CDR3beta repertoires. Each sample was downsampled to 42,000 randomly selected UMIs before diversity metrics were calculated in VDJtools 1.2.1. Repertoire overlap metrics D, R and F2 were calculated in VDJtools for the top 3,000 clones of each sample pair. TCRdb reprocessed the reads, and each CDR3 protein sequence is entered once, without DNA. The V and J calls here are based on TCRdb, not the publication. The table for this sample shows approximately 12,000 distinct CDR3 sequences. Clones ranked in the top ten supply over 6.5% of the sample.

Based on the germline V gene, the CDR1 and CDR2 sequences are SNHLY and FYNNEI. The CDR3 measures 13 amino acids from cysteine to phenylalanine. DNA for this receptor is not on file. With respect to this clonotype: There is no known antigen for this receptor.

Peripheral blood mononuclear cells were isolated from healthy donor buffy coats by density gradient separation. The study enriched total CD8+ T cells through negative magnetic separation using EasySep or MojoSort CD8+ T cell isolation kits. For each subset, total RNA was extracted using an RNeasy Mini Kit from duplicate vials of some 150,000 sorted CD8+ T cells. The PBMCs were used either fresh or after being cryopreserved in fetal bovine serum with about 10% DMSO. CD8+ T cell subsets were sorted to purity by fluorescence-activated cell sorting on a FACSAria III. The origin of this receptor is a human donor in good health. The chain employs TRBV2 and TRBJ1-6; there is no DNA to check the TCRdb D call of TRBD1. The sample taken for sequencing was CD8+ T cells from PBMCs. The CDR3 protein sequence reads: CASSRGYNSPLHF.